These 31 T cell receptor beta chains came from one sample sequenced in a study of blood T cell repertoires in COVID-19. Sequencing was performed with immunoSEQ multiplex PCR; in TCRdb, only in-frame clones are kept and a portion is missing. The table has nearly 200,000 clones, roughly four fifths seen once. The sequenced material came from PBMCs or T cells enriched from blood (not recorded which). Receptor source: a man in his forties or fifties who had recovered from COVID-19.

The chain joins TRBV6-1 to TRBJ2-7, with 8 bases matching TRBD1. V shed 2 bases and J 9 bases; nucleotides not matched to a gene: 12. Per the germline V gene, CDR1 is MNHNS and CDR2 is SASEGT. The CDR3 covers 15 residues. The CDR3 sequence is CASSEFDRGKVSQYF. DNA of the CDR3: TGTGCCAGCAGTGAATTCGACAGGGGAAAGGTTTCGCAGTACTTC.

The chain has TRBV5-4 and TRBJ1-2; no reliable D call. V was cut by 4 bases and J by 4 bases, with 14 bases left in between. Germline V gene lookup returns CDR1 SGHNT and CDR2 YYREEE (reference sequence). The CDR3 is 14 amino acids. CDR3 nucleotides: TGTGCCAGCAGCCCCGTGGACGGAGGCTATGGCTACACCTTC. This gives the protein CASSPVDGGYGYTF.

The V call is TRBV19, the J call TRBJ2-1; 8 bases are a match to TRBD2. The germline V gene has CDR1 LNHDA and CDR2 SQIVND (reference sequence). The CDR3 consists of 16 residues. The ends lost 3 bases at V and 5 bases at J; junction bases unmatched: 9. The CDR3 bases are TGTGCCAGTAGTATTATCCCGGGGGGGAGCAACAATGAGCAGTTCTTC. Amino acids: CASSIIPGGSNNEQFF.

The chain joins TRBV12-3 or TRBV12-4 to TRBJ2-7, with D perhaps matching TRBD2 (5 bases). The CDR3 is made up of 13 amino acids. Trimming stripped 3 bases from V and 6 bases from J, with 12 bases between. In nucleotides, the CDR3 is TGTGCCAGCAGTTTTAGTCAACGGGGCGAGCAGTACTTC. Protein product: CASSFSQRGEQYF.

In this sample, this clone turned up a few times. The chain has TRBV14 and TRBJ1-1, with 8 bases aligning to TRBD1. Germline assignment: CDR1 SGHDN and CDR2 FVKESK. Unmatched junction bases numbered 6, after V lost 4 bases and J lost 2 bases. This CDR3 is built from 15 residues. The CDR3 region is CASSRLTGANTEAFF. The CDR3 DNA follows: TGTGCCAGCAGCCGCCTGACAGGGGCTAACACTGAAGCTTTCTTT. The variable domain in full, with the rest retrieved from reference TRBV14 and TRBJ1-1, is EAGVTQFPSHSVIEKGQTVTLRCDPISGHDNLYWYRRVMGKEIKFLLHFVKESKQDESGMPNNRFLAERTGGTYSTLKVQPAELEDSGVYFCASSRLTGANTEAFFGQGTRLTVV.

Written as DNA, the CDR3 is TGTGCCAGCAGCCCCGGGACAGGGCCCGAAAAACTGTTTTTT. As protein: CASSPGTGPEKLFF. This chain joins TRBV5-4 and TRBJ1-4; TRBD1 agrees at 9 bases. Germline CDR1 reads SGHNT; CDR2 reads YYREEE (reference sequence). This CDR3 has 14 amino acids. Trimming cost V 4 bases and J 8 bases; bases outside gene matches: 6. Looking up the rest from reference TRBV5-4 and TRBJ1-4 gives the full variable domain: ETGVTQSPTHLIKTRGQQVTLRCSSQSGHNTVSWYQQALGQGPQFIFQYYREEENGRGNFPPRFSGLQFPNYSSELNVNALELDDSALYLCASSPGTGPEKLFFGSGTQLSVL.

The chain recombines TRBV2 with TRBJ1-2; 8 bases are shared with TRBD1. CDR1 SNHLY and CDR2 FYNNEI come from the germline V gene. Trimming cost V 3 bases and J 4 bases; bases outside gene matches: 1. CDR3 length: 13 residues. CDR3: CASSDDRGYGYTF. DNA of the CDR3: TGTGCCAGCAGTGACGACAGGGGCTATGGCTACACCTTC.

V and J are TRBV28 and TRBJ1-2; no reliable D call. V shed 8 bases and J shed 0 bases, with 16 bases lying between them. The CDR3 is 15 residues long. The germline gives CDR1 MDHEN, CDR2 SYDVKM. CDR3 DNA: TGTGCCAGCTTAACCGGAGACGTTGCTAACTATGGCTACACCTTC. Translation gives CASLTGDVANYGYTF.

The rearrangement joins TRBV5-4 to TRBJ2-7; possibly TRBD2 for D (5 bases). The germline V gene encodes CDR1 SGHNT and CDR2 YYREEE (reference sequence). The length of the CDR3 is 11 residues. V was clipped by 3 bases and J by 7 bases, with 8 bases between them. The CDR3 reads CASSSREEQYF. The CDR3 DNA reads TGTGCCAGCAGCTCCCGGGAAGAGCAGTACTTC. The variable domain in full, completed from reference TRBV5-4 and TRBJ2-7, reads ETGVTQSPTHLIKTRGQQVTLRCSSQSGHNTVSWYQQALGQGPQFIFQYYREEENGRGNFPPRFSGLQFPNYSSELNVNALELDDSALYLCASSSREEQYFGPGTRLTVT.

V is TRBV28 and J is TRBJ1-2, with a weak D call TRBD1 (5 bases). V was pared by 2 bases and J by 2 bases, with 12 bases between. The germline V gene encodes CDR1 MDHEN and CDR2 SYDVKM. The CDR3 consists of 15 residues. The CDR3 nucleotides are TGTGCCAGCAGTTTAGGAGGGCAGGGCAACTATGGCTACACCTTC. Protein sequence: CASSLGGQGNYGYTF.

This chain uses TRBV4-3 with TRBJ1-2, with 7 bases aligning to TRBD1. Germline lookup yields CDR1 LGHNA and CDR2 YSLEER. The CDR3 loop spans 16 amino acids. The trim removed 0 bases at V and 7 bases at J, leaving 11 bases unmatched. CDR3 amino acids: CASSQDFSRAGGGYTF. The CDR3 DNA sequence: TGCGCCAGCAGCCAAGATTTCAGTAGGGCAGGGGGTGGCTACACCTTC.

This clone was found once. This chain connects TRBV7-9 to TRBJ1-1, with a tentative D call TRBD1 (6 bases). V shed 7 bases and J shed 1 base, with 25 bases lying between them. Germline-derived CDR1 and CDR2 are SEHNR and FQNEAQ (reference sequence). This CDR3 has 18 residues. CDR3 amino acids: CASISSQSGASRNTEAFF. The CDR3 region has the DNA TGTGCCAGCATCTCTAGTCAGTCAGGGGCCTCACGGAACACTGAAGCTTTCTTT.

The chain joins TRBV12-3 or TRBV12-4 to TRBJ2-1; the D gene is possibly TRBD2 (5 bases). The CDR3 runs 12 residues. V lost 6 bases, J lost 8 bases, and 11 bases lay in between. In DNA, the CDR3 is TGTGCCAGCAGCCCCGGGGTTCATGAGCAGTTCTTC. Protein: CASSPGVHEQFF.

This chain's CDR3 is CASSFSAGSGYGYTF. The CDR3 DNA reads as TGTGCCAGCAGCTTCTCGGCGGGTTCGGGCTATGGCTACACCTTC. The chain links TRBV7-2 to TRBJ1-2; the D is unclear. CDR1 SGHTA and CDR2 FQGNSA come from the germline V gene. V lost 3 bases and J lost 4, with 15 bases in between. The CDR3 consists of 15 residues.

This chain uses TRBV5-1 with TRBJ1-6; 7 bases agree with TRBD1. The trim removed 1 base at V and 10 bases at J, leaving 8 bases unmatched. Looked up from germline, CDR1 is SGHRS and CDR2 is YFSETQ. The CDR3 runs 15 residues. CDR3 sequence reads: CASSLRQGEGSPLHF. CDR3 bases: TGCGCCAGCAGCTTGAGACAGGGTGAGGGGTCACCCCTCCACTTT.

The chain is built from TRBV6-5 and TRBJ1-4, with a possible D match to TRBD1 (6 bases). Trimming shortened V by 2 bases and J by 4 bases, and 8 bases separated the two germline ends. This CDR3 comprises 14 residues. CDR1 and CDR2 (germline): MNHEY, SVGAGI. CDR3 sequence reads: CASSYDRINEKLFF. CDR3 in DNA: TGTGCCAGCAGTTACGACAGGATTAATGAAAAACTGTTTTTT.

This clone has more than one count but fewer than ten. This chain connects TRBV5-1 to TRBJ1-1, with unresolved D. From germline, CDR1 is SGHRS and CDR2 YFSETQ. Deletions cut 0 bases from V and 0 bases from J, with 9 bases between. The CDR3 contains 15 residues. For the CDR3, the DNA is TGCGCCAGCAGCTTGGGGGCCCCGCTGAACACTGAAGCTTTCTTT. Protein: CASSLGAPLNTEAFF.

This clone is a singleton in its sample. The gene calls are TRBV5-4 and TRBJ1-1; D perhaps matches TRBD1 (6 bases). The V and J ends lost 0 bases and 0 bases respectively, with 12 bases between them. The CDR3 has 16 amino acids. CDR1 and CDR2 from the germline V gene are SGHNT and YYREEE (reference sequence). In nucleotides, the CDR3 is TGTGCCAGCAGCTTGGGGTCAGGGACAATGAACACTGAAGCTTTCTTT. Translation: CASSLGSGTMNTEAFF.

The chain is built from TRBV9 and TRBJ1-3; D is undetermined. In germline, CDR1 is SGDLS, CDR2 YYNGEE. V was clipped by 2 bases and J by 2 bases, with 5 bases between them. CDR3 size: 13 residues. CDR3 loop: CASSVSTGNTIYF. The CDR3 DNA is TGTGCCAGCAGCGTTTCCACTGGAAACACCATATATTTT.

The gene calls are TRBV19 and TRBJ2-2; TRBD1 matches 7 bases. Germline lookup yields CDR1 LNHDA and CDR2 SQIVND (reference sequence). V shed 5 bases and J 6 bases; nucleotides not matched to a gene: 6. The CDR3 sequence is 14 residues long. The DNA of the CDR3 is TGTGCCAGTAGTGCAGGACAGGAGGCCGGGGAGCTGTTTTTT. This sequence encodes CASSAGQEAGELFF. The variable domain in full, with the rest retrieved from reference TRBV19 and TRBJ2-2, is DGGITQSPKYLFRKEGQNVTLSCEQNLNHDAMYWYRQDPGQGLRLIYYSQIVNDFQKGDIAEGYSVSREKKESFPLTVTSAQKNPTAFYLCASSAGQEAGELFFGEGSRLTVL.

The V gene is TRBV6-5, the J gene TRBJ1-6, with D possibly being TRBD1 (5 bases). V gave up 7 bases and J gave up 12 bases, with 22 bases separating them. The CDR3 runs 15 residues. Per germline, CDR1 MNHEY and CDR2 SVGAGI. CDR3 sequence reads: CASNVASYSGEPLHF. The CDR3 bases are TGTGCCAGCAACGTTGCCTCCTATTCGGGGGAACCCCTCCACTTT.

The chain is built from TRBV7-9 and TRBJ2-1; the match to TRBD2 covers 16 bases. Per germline, CDR1 SEHNR and CDR2 FQNEAQ (reference sequence). V gave up 5 bases and J gave up 7 bases; unmatched junction bases: 17. CDR3 size: 20 residues. The CDR3 bases are TGTGCCAGCAGCAGACTTCCGGGACTAGCGGGGGGGCCGCTGGGGAATGAGCAGTTCTTC. Translating gives CASSRLPGLAGGPLGNEQFF.

V is TRBV3-1 (or the pseudogene TRBV3-2) and J is TRBJ1-2; 10 bases fit TRBD1. Germline CDR1 LGHDT, CDR2 YNNKEL (reference sequence). V lost 1 base to trimming and J lost 5 bases; unmatched junction nucleotides: 4. This CDR3 region has 15 residues. In nucleotides, the CDR3 is TGTGCCAGCAGCCAAGCAGGGACAGGGGAATATGGCTACACCTTC. It translates to CASSQAGTGEYGYTF.

V and J are TRBV19 and TRBJ1-6; 7 bases agree with TRBD1. Germline CDR1 reads LNHDA; CDR2 reads SQIVND (reference sequence). The V gene end was trimmed by 3 bases and the J gene end by 6 bases; junction bases not matched to a gene: 11. The CDR3 loop spans 17 amino acids. CDR3 amino acids: CASSIPVRTGFNSPLHF. The CDR3 bases are TGTGCCAGTAGTATCCCCGTGAGGACAGGCTTTAATTCACCCCTCCACTTT.

This clone came up a few times. V and J are TRBV5-1 and TRBJ1-2; TRBD1 matches at 7 bases. V lost 0 bases, J lost 8 bases, and 13 bases stayed unmatched. The germline gives CDR1 SGHRS, CDR2 YFSETQ. The CDR3 contains 16 residues. In DNA, the CDR3 is TGCGCCAGCAGCTTGGCGGATCGGGCAGGGGGTGGAGGCTACACCTTC. It is translated as CASSLADRAGGGGYTF.

The chain combines TRBV4-3 with TRBJ1-1; TRBD1 agrees at 7 bases. The CDR3 has 14 amino acids. V was clipped by 3 bases and J by 3 bases; unmatched bases: 4. From germline, CDR1 is LGHNA and CDR2 YSLEER. CDR3 DNA: TGCGCCAGCAGCCAGACAACAGGGGACACTGAAGCTTTCTTT. This sequence encodes CASSQTTGDTEAFF.

CDR3 bases: TGTGCCACCAGCATCGACAGGGGTAGCGAGGCCAATGAAAAACTGTTTTTT. It encodes CATSIDRGSEANEKLFF. The chain carries TRBV15 and TRBJ1-4; 8 nucleotides agree with TRBD1. CDR1 LNHNV and CDR2 YYDKDF come from the germline V gene (reference sequence). Trimming at V came to 4 bases and at J to 5 bases, leaving 12 bases not matched to a gene. The CDR3 length is 17 residues.

V is TRBV2 and J is TRBJ1-1; tentatively, D is TRBD1 (5 bases). The CDR3 spans 14 residues. The germline V gene encodes CDR1 SNHLY and CDR2 FYNNEI. V was cut by 5 bases and J by 4 bases, with 14 bases left in between. Written as DNA, the CDR3 is TGTGCCAGCAGTCTCACAAGGCAGGGCACTGAAGCTTTCTTT. As protein: CASSLTRQGTEAFF.

The chain uses TRBV27 and TRBJ2-3; a possible D gene is TRBD1 (6 bases). Trimming removed 3 bases from V and 6 bases from J, with 19 bases in between. The CDR3 runs to 16 residues. From germline, CDR1 is MNHEY and CDR2 SMNVEV (reference sequence). CDR3 in DNA: TGTGCCAGCAGTTTGGCCACAGGGTCGGTGGGGGATACGCAGTATTTT. It yields the protein CASSLATGSVGDTQYF.

The chain joins TRBV7-8 to TRBJ2-5; a weak D match, TRBD2 (6 bases). V was pared by 2 bases and J by 2 bases, with 12 bases between. Germline V gives CDR1 SGHVS, CDR2 FQNEAQ. This CDR3 has 15 residues. CDR3 in amino acids: CASSLSNGGQETQYF. CDR3 bases: TGTGCCAGCAGCTTATCTAACGGAGGGCAAGAGACCCAGTACTTC.

The CDR3 here is CASRADRWGTTEAFF. CDR3 nucleotides: TGTGCCAGCAGGGCGGACAGGTGGGGCACCACTGAAGCTTTCTTT. V and J are TRBV2 and TRBJ1-1; 7 bases agree with TRBD1. Germline V gives CDR1 SNHLY, CDR2 FYNNEI. The CDR3 loop spans 15 amino acids. Trimming cost V 6 bases and J 4 bases; bases outside gene matches: 11.